This T cell receptor beta chain was observed in a study of CD8 T cells in ankylosing spondylitis (dated by TCRdb to the late 2010s). With respect to the entire study: T cell receptor beta repertoires were profiled in healthy donors and ankylosing spondylitis patients so that disease-linked TCR variants could be found. The whole study cohort included over a hundred healthy donors and 25 ankylosing spondylitis patients. Peripheral blood was sampled, and synovial fluid was additionally collected from ankylosing spondylitis patients.

Sequencing was carried out with an Illumina HiSeq 2500. Quantitative 5'-RACE with molecular barcodes was used to prepare TCR beta libraries. The paper's data handling went like this. Disease-linked TCR variants were identified with a new computational method built on a probabilistic model of VDJ rearrangement. TCRdb took the public reads, trimmed them with fastp at Q25, ran MiXCR for clone calling and kept in-frame beta chains. Entries that share a CDR3 protein sequence are merged under the most common genes and DNA. TCRdb, not the authors, supplied the V and J calls. The sample includes 80,000 to 100,000 distinct CDR3 sequences, with about 8.6% observed a single time. The top ten clones comprise approximately 9.7% of the sample. This clonotype has ten or more counts. The specificity of this receptor is unknown. Base qualities are not recorded, but no much larger clone differs from it by a single base.

CDR1 and CDR2 are read off the germline V gene (reference sequence) as SEHNR and FQNEAQ. The CDR3 numbers 15 residues from cysteine through phenylalanine. Of all the DNA, just the CDR3 is kept, 45 bases in frame from base 1. Here V drops 0 bases and J drops 5 bases, and the junction holds 4 bases not matched to any gene. Study-wide findings and limitations: Some motif variants had previously been reported in the synovial fluid and blood of reactive arthritis patients, which suggests shared mechanisms of disease initiation. In peripheral blood, the disease-linked clones were found at relatively low frequencies and had a CD8+ phenotype. The disease-linked clones were reported to be significantly enriched in matched synovial fluid samples from ankylosing spondylitis patients. A TCR beta motif made up of 7 to 9 highly homologous amino acid variants appeared to be characteristic of blood from ankylosing spondylitis patients.

Sequencing input: blood, either unsorted or a sorted T cell fraction (not recorded which). This clonotype was obtained from a male donor with ankylosing spondylitis or in good health (not recorded which). This receptor chain uses TRBV7-9 and TRBJ2-5, with 9 junctional bases fitting TRBD1. This receptor has the CDR3 CASSLAGQGGETQYF. The nucleotides read TGTGCCAGCAGCTTAGCGGGACAGGGAGGGGAGACCCAGTACTTC. Joined to the reference TRBV7-9 and TRBJ2-5 proteins, this CDR3 gives the full variable domain: DTGVSQNPRHKITKRGQNVTFRCDPISEHNRLYWYRQTLGQGPEFLTYFQNEAQLEKSRLLSDRFSAERPKGSFSTLEIQRTEQGDSAMYLCASSLAGQGGETQYFGPGTRLLVL.